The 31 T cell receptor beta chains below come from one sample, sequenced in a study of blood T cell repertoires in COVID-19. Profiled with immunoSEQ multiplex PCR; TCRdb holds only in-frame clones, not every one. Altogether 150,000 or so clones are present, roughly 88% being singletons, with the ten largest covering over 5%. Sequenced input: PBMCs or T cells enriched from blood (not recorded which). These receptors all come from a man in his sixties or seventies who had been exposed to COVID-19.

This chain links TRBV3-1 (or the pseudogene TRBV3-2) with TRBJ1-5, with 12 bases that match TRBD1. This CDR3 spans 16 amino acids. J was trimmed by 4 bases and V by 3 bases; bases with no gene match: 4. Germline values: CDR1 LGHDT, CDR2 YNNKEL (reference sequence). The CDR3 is CASSQGDRGRNQPQHF. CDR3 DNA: TGTGCCAGCAGCCAGGGGGACAGGGGGCGTAATCAGCCCCAGCATTTT.

The CDR3, as DNA: TGCGCCAGCCGGTGGGACATTCCACCCTACGAGCAGTACTTC. It is translated as CASRWDIPPYEQYF. The chain uses TRBV5-1 and TRBJ2-7; tentative D call: TRBD1 (6 bases). The ends were cut back, 7 bases at V and 2 bases at J, with 16 bases in the middle. Germline CDR1 reads SGHRS; CDR2 reads YFSETQ. The CDR3 is 14 amino acids.

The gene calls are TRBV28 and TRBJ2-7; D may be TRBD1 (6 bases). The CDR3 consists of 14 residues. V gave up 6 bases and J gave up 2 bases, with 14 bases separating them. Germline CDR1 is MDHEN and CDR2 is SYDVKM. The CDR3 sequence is CASRTGTPPYEQYF. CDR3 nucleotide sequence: TGTGCCAGCAGAACCGGGACACCCCCCTACGAGCAGTACTTC.

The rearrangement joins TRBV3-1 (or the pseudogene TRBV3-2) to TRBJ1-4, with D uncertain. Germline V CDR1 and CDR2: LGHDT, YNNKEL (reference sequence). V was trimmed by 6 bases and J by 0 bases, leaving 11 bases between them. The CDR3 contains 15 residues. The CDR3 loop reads CASRLEGATNEKLFF. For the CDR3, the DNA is TGTGCCAGCAGACTTGAGGGAGCAACTAATGAAAAACTGTTTTTT.

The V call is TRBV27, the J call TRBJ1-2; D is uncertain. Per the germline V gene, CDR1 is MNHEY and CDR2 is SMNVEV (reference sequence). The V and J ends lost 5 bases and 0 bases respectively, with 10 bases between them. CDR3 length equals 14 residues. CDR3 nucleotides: TGTGCCAGCAGTCCAGCCGGGGCTAACTATGGCTACACCTTC. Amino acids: CASSPAGANYGYTF.

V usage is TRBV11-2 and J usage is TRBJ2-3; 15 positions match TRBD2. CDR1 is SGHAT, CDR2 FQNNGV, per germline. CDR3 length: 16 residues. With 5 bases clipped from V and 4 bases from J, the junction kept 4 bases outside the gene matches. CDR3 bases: TGTGCCAGCAGCAGTGGACTAGCGGGAGGGTCAGATACGCAGTATTTT. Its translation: CASSSGLAGGSDTQYF.

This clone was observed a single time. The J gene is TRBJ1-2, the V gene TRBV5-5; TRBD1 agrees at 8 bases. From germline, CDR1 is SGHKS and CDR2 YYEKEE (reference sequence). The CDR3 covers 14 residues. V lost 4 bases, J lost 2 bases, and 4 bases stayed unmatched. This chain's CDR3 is CASSLTGGNYGYTF. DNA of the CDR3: TGTGCCAGCAGCCTCACAGGGGGGAACTATGGCTACACCTTC.

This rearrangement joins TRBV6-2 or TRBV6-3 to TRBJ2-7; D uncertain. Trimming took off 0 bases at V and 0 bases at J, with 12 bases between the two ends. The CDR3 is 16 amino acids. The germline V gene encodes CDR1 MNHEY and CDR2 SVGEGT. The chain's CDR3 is CASSYSTRSDSYEQYF. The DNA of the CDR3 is TGTGCCAGCAGTTACTCGACCAGGTCCGACTCCTACGAGCAGTACTTC.

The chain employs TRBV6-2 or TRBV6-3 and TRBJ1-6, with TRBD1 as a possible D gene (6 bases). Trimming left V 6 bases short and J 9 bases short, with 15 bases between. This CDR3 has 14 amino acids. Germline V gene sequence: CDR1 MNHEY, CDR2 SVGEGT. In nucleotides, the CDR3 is TGTGCCAGCAGCTCGGACAGCAGTTTTTCACCCCTCCACTTT. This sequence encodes CASSSDSSFSPLHF.

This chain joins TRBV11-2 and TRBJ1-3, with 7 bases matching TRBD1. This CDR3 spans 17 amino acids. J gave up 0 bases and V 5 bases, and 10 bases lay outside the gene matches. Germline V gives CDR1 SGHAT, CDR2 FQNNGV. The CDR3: CASSRRDSVSSGNTIYF. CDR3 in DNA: TGTGCCAGCAGCCGACGGGACAGTGTGAGCTCTGGAAACACCATATATTTT.

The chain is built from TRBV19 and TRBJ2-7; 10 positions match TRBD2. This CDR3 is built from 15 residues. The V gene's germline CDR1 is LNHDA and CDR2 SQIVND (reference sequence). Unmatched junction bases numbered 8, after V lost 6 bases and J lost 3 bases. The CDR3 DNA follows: TGTGCCAGTAGCGTATTAGCGGGAGGTTACTACGAGCAGTACTTC. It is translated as CASSVLAGGYYEQYF.

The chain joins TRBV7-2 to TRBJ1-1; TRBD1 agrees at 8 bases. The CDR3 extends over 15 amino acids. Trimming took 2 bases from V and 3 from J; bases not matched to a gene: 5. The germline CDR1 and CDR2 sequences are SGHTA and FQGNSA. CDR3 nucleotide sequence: TGTGCCAGCAGCTTAATAGCACAGGGGGACACTGAAGCTTTCTTT. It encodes CASSLIAQGDTEAFF. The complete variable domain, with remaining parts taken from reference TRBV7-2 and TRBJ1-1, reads GAGVSQSPSNKVTEKGKDVELRCDPISGHTALYWYRQSLGQGLEFLIYFQGNSAPDKSGLPSDRFSAERTGGSVSTLTIQRTQQEDSAVYLCASSLIAQGDTEAFFGQGTRLTVV.

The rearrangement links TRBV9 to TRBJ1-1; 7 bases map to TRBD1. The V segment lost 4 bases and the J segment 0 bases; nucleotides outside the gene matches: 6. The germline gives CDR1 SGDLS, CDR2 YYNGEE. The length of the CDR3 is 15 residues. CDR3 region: CASSPPDRLNTEAFF. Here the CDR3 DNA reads TGTGCCAGCAGCCCCCCGGACAGGCTGAACACTGAAGCTTTCTTT. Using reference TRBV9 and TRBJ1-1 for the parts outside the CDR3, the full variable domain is DSGVTQTPKHLITATGQRVTLRCSPRSGDLSVYWYQQSLDQGLQFLIQYYNGEERAKGNILERFSAQQFPDLHSELNLSSLELGDSALYFCASSPPDRLNTEAFFGQGTRLTVV.

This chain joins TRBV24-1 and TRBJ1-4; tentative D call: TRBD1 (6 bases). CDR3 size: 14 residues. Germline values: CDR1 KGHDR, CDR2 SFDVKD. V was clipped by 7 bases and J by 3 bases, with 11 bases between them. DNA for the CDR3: TGTGCCACCAGCCCACAGGGCCCTAATGAAAAACTGTTTTTT. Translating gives CATSPQGPNEKLFF.

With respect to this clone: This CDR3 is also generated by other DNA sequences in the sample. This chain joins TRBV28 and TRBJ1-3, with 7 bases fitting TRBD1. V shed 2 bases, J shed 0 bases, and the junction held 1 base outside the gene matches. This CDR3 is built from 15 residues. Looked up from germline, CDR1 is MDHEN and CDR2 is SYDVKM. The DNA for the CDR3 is TGTGCCAGCAGTTTAGGGACAGCCTCTGGAAACACCATATATTTT. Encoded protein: CASSLGTASGNTIYF.

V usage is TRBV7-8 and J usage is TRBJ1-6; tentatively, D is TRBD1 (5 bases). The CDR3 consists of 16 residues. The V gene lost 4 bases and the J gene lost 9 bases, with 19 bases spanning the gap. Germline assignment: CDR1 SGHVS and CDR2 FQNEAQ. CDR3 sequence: CASSSGEGTGASPLHF. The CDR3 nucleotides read TGTGCCAGCAGCTCGGGGGAGGGGACTGGCGCTTCACCCCTCCACTTT.

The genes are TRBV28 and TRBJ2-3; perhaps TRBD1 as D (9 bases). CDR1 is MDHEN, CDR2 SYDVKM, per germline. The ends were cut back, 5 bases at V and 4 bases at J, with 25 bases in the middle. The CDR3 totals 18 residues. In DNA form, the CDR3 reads TGTGCCAGCAGTCCGCGTCGACAGGGGGGGACTAGATCAGATACGCAGTATTTT. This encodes CASSPRRQGGTRSDTQYF.

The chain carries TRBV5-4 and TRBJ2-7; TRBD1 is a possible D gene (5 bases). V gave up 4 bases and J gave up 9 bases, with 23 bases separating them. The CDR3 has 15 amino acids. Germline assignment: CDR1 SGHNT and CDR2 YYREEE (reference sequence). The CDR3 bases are TGTGCCAGCAGCGTTTCAGGGTTTGGGGCTATTGGGCAGTACTTC. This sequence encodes CASSVSGFGAIGQYF.

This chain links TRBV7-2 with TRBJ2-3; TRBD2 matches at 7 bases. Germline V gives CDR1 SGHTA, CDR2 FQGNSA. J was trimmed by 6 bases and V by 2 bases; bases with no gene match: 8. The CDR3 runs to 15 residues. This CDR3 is CASSLPSGVRDTQYF. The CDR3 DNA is TGTGCCAGCAGCTTACCGAGCGGGGTGAGGGATACGCAGTATTTT.

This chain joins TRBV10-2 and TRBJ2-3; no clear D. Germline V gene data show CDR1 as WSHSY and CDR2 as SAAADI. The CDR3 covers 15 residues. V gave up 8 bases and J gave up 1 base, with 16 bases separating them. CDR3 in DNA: TGCGCCAGCTCCCTTTTCTCCCCCGGCACAGATACGCAGTATTTT. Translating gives CASSLFSPGTDTQYF.

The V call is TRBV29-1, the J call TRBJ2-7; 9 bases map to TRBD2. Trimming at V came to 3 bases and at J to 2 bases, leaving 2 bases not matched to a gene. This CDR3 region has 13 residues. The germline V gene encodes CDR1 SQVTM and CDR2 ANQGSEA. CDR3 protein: CSVELAGTYEQYF. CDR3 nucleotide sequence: TGCAGCGTTGAGCTAGCGGGGACCTACGAGCAGTACTTC.

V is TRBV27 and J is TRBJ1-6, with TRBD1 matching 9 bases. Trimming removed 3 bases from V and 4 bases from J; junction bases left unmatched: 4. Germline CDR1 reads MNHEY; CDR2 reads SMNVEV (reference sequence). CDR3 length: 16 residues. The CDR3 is CASSFRQGEYNSPLHF. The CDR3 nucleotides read TGTGCCAGCAGTTTCCGACAGGGGGAGTATAATTCACCCCTCCACTTT.

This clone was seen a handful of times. This CDR3 is CASSSWGGKGLNYGYTF. Written as DNA, the CDR3 is TGTGCCAGCAGTAGTTGGGGAGGGAAGGGACTTAACTATGGCTACACCTTC. The chain has TRBV7-2 and TRBJ1-2, with a tentative D call TRBD1 (5 bases). This CDR3 is built from 17 residues. Per the germline V gene, CDR1 is SGHTA and CDR2 is FQGNSA. V was cut by 6 bases and J by 1 base, with 21 bases left in between.

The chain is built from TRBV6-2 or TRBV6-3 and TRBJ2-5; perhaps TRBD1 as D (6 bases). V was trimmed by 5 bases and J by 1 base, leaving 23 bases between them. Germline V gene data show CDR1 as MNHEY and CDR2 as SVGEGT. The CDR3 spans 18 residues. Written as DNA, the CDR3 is TGTGCCAGCAGTGCCCCGGTGGGGACACGCAAAACCCAAGAGACCCAGTACTTC. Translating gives CASSAPVGTRKTQETQYF.

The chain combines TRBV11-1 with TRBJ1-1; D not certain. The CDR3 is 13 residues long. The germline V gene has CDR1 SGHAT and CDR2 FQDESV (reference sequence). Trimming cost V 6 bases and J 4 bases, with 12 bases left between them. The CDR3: CASSWNPGTEAFF. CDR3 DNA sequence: TGTGCCAGCAGTTGGAACCCGGGCACTGAAGCTTTCTTT.

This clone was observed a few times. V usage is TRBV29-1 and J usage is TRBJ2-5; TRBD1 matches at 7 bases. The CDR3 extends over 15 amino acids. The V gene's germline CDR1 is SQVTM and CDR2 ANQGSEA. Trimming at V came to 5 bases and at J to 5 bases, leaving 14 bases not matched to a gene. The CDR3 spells CSVSGQVGTEETQYF. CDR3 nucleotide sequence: TGCAGCGTTTCAGGACAGGTGGGGACCGAGGAGACCCAGTACTTC. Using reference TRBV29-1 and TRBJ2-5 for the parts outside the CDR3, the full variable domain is SAVISQKPSRDICQRGTSLTIQCQVDSQVTMMFWYRQQPGQSLTLIATANQGSEATYESGFVIDKFPISRPNLTFSTLTVSNMSPEDSSIYLCSVSGQVGTEETQYFGPGTRLLVL.

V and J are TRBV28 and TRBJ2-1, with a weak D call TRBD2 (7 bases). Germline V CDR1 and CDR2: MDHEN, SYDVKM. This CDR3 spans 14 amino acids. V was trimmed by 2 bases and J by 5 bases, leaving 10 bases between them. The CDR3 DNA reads TGTGCCAGCAGTTTACAGGGGACTAACAATGAGCAGTTCTTC. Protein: CASSLQGTNNEQFF.

Here the CDR3 reads CASGTGQTEAFF. CDR3 coding DNA: TGTGCCAGTGGAACAGGGCAAACTGAAGCTTTCTTT. The V and J genes are TRBV6-5 and TRBJ1-1; weak D call: TRBD1 (6 bases). From germline, CDR1 is MNHEY and CDR2 SVGAGI. The V gene lost 9 bases and the J gene lost 5 bases, with 13 bases spanning the gap. CDR3 size: 12 residues.

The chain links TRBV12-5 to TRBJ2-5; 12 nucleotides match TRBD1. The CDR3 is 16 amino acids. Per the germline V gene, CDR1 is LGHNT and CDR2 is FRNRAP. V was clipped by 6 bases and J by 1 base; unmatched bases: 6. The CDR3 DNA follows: TGTGCTAGTGGGCCCGGGACAGGGGGCCTCCAAGAGACCCAGTACTTC. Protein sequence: CASGPGTGGLQETQYF.

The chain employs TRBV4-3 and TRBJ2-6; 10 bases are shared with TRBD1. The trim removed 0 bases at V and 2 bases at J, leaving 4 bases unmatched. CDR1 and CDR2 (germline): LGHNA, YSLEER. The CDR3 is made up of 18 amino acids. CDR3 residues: CASSQDFGQGAGANVLTF. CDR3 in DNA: TGCGCCAGCAGCCAAGATTTTGGACAGGGGGCTGGGGCCAACGTCCTGACTTTC.

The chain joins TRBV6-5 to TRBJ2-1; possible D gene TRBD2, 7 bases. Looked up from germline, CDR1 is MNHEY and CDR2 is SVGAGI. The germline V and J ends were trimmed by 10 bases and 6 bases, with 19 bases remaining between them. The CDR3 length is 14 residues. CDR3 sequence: CATRSGGRVNEQFF. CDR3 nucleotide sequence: TGTGCCACCCGGTCGGGGGGCCGGGTCAATGAGCAGTTCTTC.